This T cell receptor beta chain was found in a study of T cells after yellow fever vaccination. Background on the study: Those fractions that held only low numbers of cells were prepared using the SMART-Seq v4 Ultra Low Input RNA kit.

Trimming removed 3 bases from V and 0 bases from J, with 6 bases in between. Germline CDR1 reads ENHRY; CDR2 reads SYGVKD. This CDR3 has 14 amino acids. Overall study results and limits: Researchers noted that a small share of clonotypes showed up in both CD4 and CD8 compartments. High-abundance clonotypes from the bulk population could contaminate FACS-sorted repertoires.

TCRdb processed the 5' RACE reads anew with MiXCR; each CDR3 protein has one entry. This sample has about 310,000 distinct CDR3 sequences, with 3.6% found just once. This clonotype occurred a few times. The antigen is undetermined. The sample in question was PBMCs, obtained on the day of the yellow fever booster vaccination. This TCR came from a man aged 18 to 35 who received the YFV17D yellow fever vaccine. The V call is TRBV10-3, the J call TRBJ1-5; D uncertain. CDR3 in DNA: TGTGCCATCAGTGATGGCCTTAGCAATCAGCCCCAGCATTTT. Amino acid sequence: CAISDGLSNQPQHF.